Reported below is one T cell receptor (beta chain). The data are from a study of Ad26.COV2.S vaccination and SARS-CoV-2 variants. Trimming took 0 bases from V and 0 from J, leaving 5 bases between them. The CDR3 consists of 15 residues. The germline gives CDR1 LGHNA, CDR2 YNFKEQ. The data were produced by immunoSEQ multiplex PCR, yet TCRdb's version contains in-frame clones alone and is incomplete. Altogether about 97,000 clones are present, around 81% being singletons, with the ten largest covering around 16%. The chain recombines TRBV4-2 with TRBJ1-4; no reliable D call. The sequence came from a human donor who had recovered from COVID-19. This specimen was peripheral blood, taken after recovery from COVID-19. CDR3 DNA sequence: TGTGCCAGCAGCCAAGATGTTACAACTAATGAAAAACTGTTTTTT. It encodes CASSQDVTTNEKLFF.